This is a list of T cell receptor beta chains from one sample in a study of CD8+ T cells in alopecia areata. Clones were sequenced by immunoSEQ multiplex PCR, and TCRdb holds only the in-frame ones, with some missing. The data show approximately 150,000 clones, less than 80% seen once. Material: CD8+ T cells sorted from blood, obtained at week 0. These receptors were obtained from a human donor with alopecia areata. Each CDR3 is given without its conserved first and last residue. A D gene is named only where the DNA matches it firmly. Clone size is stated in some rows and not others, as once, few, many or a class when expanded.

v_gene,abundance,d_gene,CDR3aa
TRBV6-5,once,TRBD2,ASSGGAGTGELF
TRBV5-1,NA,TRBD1,ASSLEPGDSYGYT
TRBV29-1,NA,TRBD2,SVEMDAASGGLNEQF
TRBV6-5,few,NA,ASSYSKEQF
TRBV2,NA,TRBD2,ASSELQLGVAGGSSYNEQF
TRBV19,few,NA,ASSQHPPRNTGELF
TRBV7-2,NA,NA,ASSLEVAGSRDEQF
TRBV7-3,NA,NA,ASSKQGPGTEAF
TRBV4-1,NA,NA,ASSQPPTDTQY
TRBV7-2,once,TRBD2,ASSTTSGVSETQY
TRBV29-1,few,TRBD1,SVHPGQGGYEQY
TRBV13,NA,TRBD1,ASSTRDRNEKLF
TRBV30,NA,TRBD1,AWIKTGDGQY
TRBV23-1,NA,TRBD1,ASSQRTGDHEKLF
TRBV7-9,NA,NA,ASSLSGNEQF
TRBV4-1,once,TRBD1,ASSQDQGGGQPQH
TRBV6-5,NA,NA,ASSPTGGLQETQY
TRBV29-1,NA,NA,SVETGKDYEQY
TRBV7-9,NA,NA,ASSPRTYHYNEQF
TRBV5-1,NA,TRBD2,ASSLGSWGTRYTDTQY
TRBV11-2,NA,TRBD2,ASSSGVGSQETQY
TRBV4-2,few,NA,ASSQVKGRYEQY
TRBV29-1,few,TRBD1,SIRQGKTYEQY
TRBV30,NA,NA,AWSVGGQASPLH
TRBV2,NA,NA,ASSRSRGQGSNQPQH
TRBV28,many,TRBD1,ASSSHRQGALNSPLH
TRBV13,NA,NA,ASSLAAGEDYGYT
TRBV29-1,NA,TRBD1,SADRESGTEAF
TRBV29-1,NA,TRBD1,SVWTGGGEKLF
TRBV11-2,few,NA,ASSPGGAGNQPQH
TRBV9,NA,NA,ASMSSNVLT